These T cell receptor beta chains were read from a single sample in a study of radiotherapy plus CTLA-4 blockade in lung cancer. Profiling relied on immunoSEQ multiplex PCR, and the TCRdb table lists in-frame clones only, not all of them. The data hold nearly 95,000 clones, with approximately 82% observed a single time. This specimen was peripheral blood, taken from a patient treated with radiotherapy plus ipilimumab. The receptors come from a human donor with non-small cell lung cancer that progressed on radiotherapy plus ipilimumab. CDR3s include the opening cysteine and the closing phenylalanine or tryptophan.

>15|TRBV9|TRBJ2-1
CASSVAGGSYNEQFF
>16|TRBV7-3|TRBJ2-3
CASSLGVTGSGDTQYF
>13|TRBV6-6|TRBJ1-3
CATGGSSGNTIYF
>15|TRBV6-6|TRBJ2-7
CASSYSGGNTDEQYF
>13|TRBV7-7|TRBJ2-2
CASSFGRTGELFF
>14|TRBV6-5|TRBJ2-1
CASSYVPGENEQFF
>15|TRBV6-1|TRBJ1-5
CASSERETGFQPQHF
>11|TRBV9|TRBJ2-3
CASSLKDTQYF
>13|TRBV29-1|TRBJ1-1
CSAYREMNTEAFF
>12|TRBV6-5|TRBJ1-1
CASSYTNTEAFF
>14|TRBV28|TRBJ2-7
CASTSTGLEYEQYF
>21|TRBV10-1|TRBJ2-1
CASSEWRTSGRSPSSYNEQFF
>15|TRBV19|TRBJ1-1
CASSARTGGETEAFF
>20|TRBV4-2|TRBJ2-1
CASSQVGATQLAGEYTEQFF
>14|TRBV18|TRBJ1-4
CASSPGTVNEKLFF
>12|TRBV9|TRBJ1-1
CASSVANTEAFF
>15|TRBV11-2|TRBJ2-1
CASSLGTRYYNEQFF
>16|TRBV5-6|TRBJ2-3
CASSLGGRASTDTQYF
>14|TRBV18|TRBJ2-2
CASSQQQETGELFF
>14|TRBV4-1|NA
CASSPDYVRETQYF
>15|TRBV28|TRBJ1-2
CASSPPDRGMTGYTF
>15|TRBV7-6|TRBJ2-3
CASSLADGATDTQYF
>13|TRBV2|TRBJ1-5
CASSQWVNQPQHF
>16|TRBV10-3|TRBJ2-1
CAISESVLAGDNEQFF
>16|TRBV6-5|TRBJ2-3
CASSSSLADGADTQYF
>13|TRBV6-4|TRBJ2-2
CASKERDTGELFF
>14|TRBV2|TRBJ2-5
CASSTGTSRETQYF
>16|TRBV27|TRBJ1-5
CASSPRDRVFNQPQHF
>15|TRBV4-1|TRBJ2-5
CASSQERTVGETQYF
>16|TRBV28|TRBJ1-1
CASSLYGGRANTEAFF
>16|TRBV5-1|TRBJ2-1
CASSGRLAGPYNEQFF
>15|TRBV5-1|TRBJ2-3
CASRVLGKGTDTQYF
>17|TRBV7-9|TRBJ1-1
CASSLRGVTAKNTEAFF
>14|TRBV7-9|TRBJ1-1
CASSLGGPNTEAFF
>17|TRBV5-1|TRBJ2-1
CASSSMTSGRALNEQFF
>15|TRBV7-8|TRBJ2-2
CASSQRTGSTGELFF
>16|TRBV7-9|TRBJ1-2
CASSLTGTESNYGYTF
>17|TRBV5-8|TRBJ1-5
CASSFFSGTGVSQPQHF
>11|TRBV29-1|TRBJ2-2
CSAENPGELFF
>15|TRBV18|TRBJ1-5
CASSPGGDSNQPQHF
>15|TRBV7-9|TRBJ2-5
CASSLRRGGGETQYF
>15|TRBV5-1|TRBJ2-2
CASRSQGPSTGELFF
>12|TRBV29-1|TRBJ1-2
CSVAGTDYGYTF
>16|TRBV18|TRBJ1-4
CASSPDPFPTNEKLFF
>12|TRBV7-9|TRBJ2-3
CASSFSTDTQYF
>15|TRBV14|TRBJ2-3
CASSQDLARTDTQYF
>15|TRBV5-4|TRBJ1-1
CASSFGDRVGTEAFF